What follows describes a single TCR beta chain. These data belong to a study of blood T cell repertoires in COVID-19. On the study more broadly: COVID-19 samples from acute and convalescent phases originated in the United States, Italy and Spain.

Seattle participants joined during active infection and were tracked over time. The germline gives CDR1 SGHDT, CDR2 YYEEEE. V was pared by 0 bases and J by 5 bases, with 14 bases between. The CDR3 loop spans 15 amino acids. The table came from immunoSEQ multiplex PCR; TCRdb's copy has only in-frame clones and leaves some out. This sample has fewer than 350,000 clones, with around nine tenths found just once. The chain uses TRBV5-6 and TRBJ2-5; weak D call: TRBD2 (5 bases). This TCR was sampled from a woman aged 55-69 years with COVID-19, enrolled during active disease. The sequenced material came from peripheral blood. The CDR3 reads CASSLGADGGETQYF. The CDR3 DNA is TGTGCCAGCAGCTTGGGGGCCGACGGCGGGGAGACCCAGTACTTC.